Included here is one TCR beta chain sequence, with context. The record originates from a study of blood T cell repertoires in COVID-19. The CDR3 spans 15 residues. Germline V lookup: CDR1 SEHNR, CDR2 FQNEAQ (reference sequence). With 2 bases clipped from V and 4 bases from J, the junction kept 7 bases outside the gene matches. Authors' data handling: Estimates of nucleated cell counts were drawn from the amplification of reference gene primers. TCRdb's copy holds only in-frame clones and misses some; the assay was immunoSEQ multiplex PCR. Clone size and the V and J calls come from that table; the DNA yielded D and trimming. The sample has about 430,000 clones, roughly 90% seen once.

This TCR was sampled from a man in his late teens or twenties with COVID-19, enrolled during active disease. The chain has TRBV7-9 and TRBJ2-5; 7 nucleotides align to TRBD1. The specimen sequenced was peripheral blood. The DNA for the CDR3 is TGTGCCAGCAGCTTACTAGGGGGCGTTGCAGAGACCCAGTACTTC. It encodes CASSLLGGVAETQYF.